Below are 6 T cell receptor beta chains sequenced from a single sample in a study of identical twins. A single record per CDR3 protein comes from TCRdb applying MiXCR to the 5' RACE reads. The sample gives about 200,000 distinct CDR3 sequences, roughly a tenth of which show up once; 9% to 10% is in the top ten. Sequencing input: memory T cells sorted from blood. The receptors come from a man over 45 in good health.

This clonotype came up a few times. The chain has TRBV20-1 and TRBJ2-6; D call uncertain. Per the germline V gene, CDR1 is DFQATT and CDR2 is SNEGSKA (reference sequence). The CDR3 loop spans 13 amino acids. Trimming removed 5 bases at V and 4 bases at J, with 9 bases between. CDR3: CSADKPGANVLTF. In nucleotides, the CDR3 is TGCAGTGCTGACAAGCCCGGGGCCAACGTCCTGACTTTC.

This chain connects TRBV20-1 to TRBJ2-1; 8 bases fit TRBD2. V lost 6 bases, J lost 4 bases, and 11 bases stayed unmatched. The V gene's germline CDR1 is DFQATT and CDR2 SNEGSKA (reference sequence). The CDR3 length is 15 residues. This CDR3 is CSAYPIRGGYNEQFF. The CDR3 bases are TGCAGTGCCTATCCTATTCGGGGGGGGTACAATGAGCAGTTCTTC.

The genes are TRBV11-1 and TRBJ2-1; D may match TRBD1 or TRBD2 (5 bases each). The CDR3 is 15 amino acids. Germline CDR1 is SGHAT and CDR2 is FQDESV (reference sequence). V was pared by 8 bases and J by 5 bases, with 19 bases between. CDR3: CASESGARVDNEQFF. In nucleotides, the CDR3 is TGTGCCAGCGAATCCGGGGCGAGGGTTGACAATGAGCAGTTCTTC.

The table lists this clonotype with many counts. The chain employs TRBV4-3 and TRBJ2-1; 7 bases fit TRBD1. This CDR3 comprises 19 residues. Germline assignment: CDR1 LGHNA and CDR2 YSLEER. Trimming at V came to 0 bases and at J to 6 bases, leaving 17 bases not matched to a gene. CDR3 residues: CASSQEEYMGDRGSNEQFF. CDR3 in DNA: TGCGCCAGCAGCCAAGAAGAATATATGGGGGACAGAGGGAGCAATGAGCAGTTCTTC.

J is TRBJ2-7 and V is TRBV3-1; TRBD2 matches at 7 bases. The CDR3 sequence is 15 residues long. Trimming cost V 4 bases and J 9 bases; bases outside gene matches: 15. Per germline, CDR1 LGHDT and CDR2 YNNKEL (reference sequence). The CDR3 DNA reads TGTGCCAGCAGCCGGGCGGGGGAGCCCGGGATCGTGCAGTACTTC. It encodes CASSRAGEPGIVQYF.

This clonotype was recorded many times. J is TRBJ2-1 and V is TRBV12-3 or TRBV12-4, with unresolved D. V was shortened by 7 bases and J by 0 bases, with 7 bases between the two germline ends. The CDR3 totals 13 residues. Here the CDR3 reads CASKRSSYNEQFF. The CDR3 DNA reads TGTGCCAGCAAGCGTAGCTCCTACAATGAGCAGTTCTTC.